This is a list of T cell receptor beta chains from one sample in a study of blood T cells in healthy people across ages. MiXCR was run by TCRdb on the 5' RACE reads, yielding one entry per CDR3 protein. The table lists some 940,000 distinct CDR3 sequences, just under 30% of them singletons. These data were also reused for a study on T cells of mothers and their children.

The sequenced sample was blood. All receptors come from a woman aged 40 to 50 in good health. CDR3s include the opening cysteine and the closing phenylalanine or tryptophan.

v_gene: TRBV6-5
j_gene: TRBJ2-4
CDR3aa: CASSYSGIQYF

v_gene: TRBV29-1
j_gene: TRBJ1-4
CDR3aa: CSVEEGTGYGSEKLFF

v_gene: TRBV29-1
j_gene: TRBJ1-4
CDR3aa: CSILTGSLGGRLFF

v_gene: TRBV5-1
j_gene: TRBJ1-6
CDR3aa: CASAATGGIYNSPLHF

v_gene: TRBV5-1
j_gene: TRBJ2-3
CDR3aa: CASSSRTGPPTDTQYF

v_gene: TRBV29-1
j_gene: TRBJ2-3
CDR3aa: CSVIPRRDSSTDTQYF

v_gene: TRBV27
j_gene: TRBJ2-1
CDR3aa: CASSLALVAINEQFF

v_gene: TRBV30
j_gene: TRBJ1-2
CDR3aa: CASWVRGYTF

v_gene: TRBV6-6
j_gene: TRBJ1-6
CDR3aa: CASRKDSRISPLHF

v_gene: TRBV4-3
j_gene: TRBJ2-2
CDR3aa: CASSQDPVNTGELFF

v_gene: TRBV9
j_gene: TRBJ1-1
CDR3aa: CASSVSTNTEAFF

v_gene: TRBV29-1
j_gene: TRBJ1-1
CDR3aa: CSVDGDTEAFF

v_gene: TRBV7-7
j_gene: TRBJ2-5
CDR3aa: CASSTAGLAGGIQETQYF

v_gene: TRBV5-5
j_gene: TRBJ1-2
CDR3aa: CASSSGQGGDYGYTF

v_gene: TRBV3-1
j_gene: TRBJ1-2
CDR3aa: CASSQDVAINYGYTF

v_gene: TRBV7-9
j_gene: TRBJ2-7
CDR3aa: CASSTNREYEQYF

v_gene: TRBV4-1
j_gene: TRBJ2-5
CDR3aa: CASSQEARGLYHAGTQYF

v_gene: TRBV19
j_gene: TRBJ1-5
CDR3aa: CASSAMTGSNQPQHF

v_gene: TRBV29-1
j_gene: TRBJ2-7
CDR3aa: CSVRDGSYEQYF

v_gene: TRBV3-1
j_gene: TRBJ2-5
CDR3aa: CASSQERVLETQYF

v_gene: TRBV20-1
j_gene: TRBJ2-1
CDR3aa: CSARGHLSSYNEQFF

v_gene: TRBV5-1
j_gene: TRBJ2-7
CDR3aa: CASSLGAGQGFRGTYEQYF

v_gene: TRBV6-6
j_gene: TRBJ2-7
CDR3aa: CASSYGTGTVYEQYF

v_gene: TRBV7-2
j_gene: TRBJ2-1
CDR3aa: CASSSAGQGNRDEQFF

v_gene: TRBV5-1
j_gene: TRBJ1-1
CDR3aa: CASSLDFQGTEAFF

v_gene: TRBV6-1
j_gene: TRBJ2-5
CDR3aa: CASSISRGGRETQYF

v_gene: TRBV5-1
j_gene: TRBJ2-1
CDR3aa: CASSQFGREQFF

v_gene: TRBV12-3/TRBV12-4
j_gene: TRBJ1-1
CDR3aa: CASRSGDLNTEAFF

v_gene: TRBV18
j_gene: TRBJ2-1
CDR3aa: CASSPRSRGVYNEQFF

v_gene: TRBV7-8
j_gene: TRBJ2-1
CDR3aa: CASSLAPSGVNEQFF

v_gene: TRBV18
j_gene: TRBJ2-1
CDR3aa: CASSLSGTSGNNEQFF

v_gene: TRBV7-2
j_gene: TRBJ2-1
CDR3aa: CASSYLGTTEQFF

v_gene: TRBV18
j_gene: TRBJ2-6
CDR3aa: CASSPRHSYASENRFRVPTF

v_gene: TRBV7-9
j_gene: TRBJ2-2
CDR3aa: CATGDRENTRELFF

v_gene: TRBV4-3
j_gene: TRBJ2-3
CDR3aa: CASSQDTTDTQYF

v_gene: TRBV28
j_gene: TRBJ1-1
CDR3aa: CTSSLGGTTEAFF

v_gene: TRBV3-1
j_gene: TRBJ2-6
CDR3aa: CASSQFSSGANVLTF

v_gene: TRBV7-9
j_gene: TRBJ1-1
CDR3aa: CASSRQGANEAFF